The TCR beta chain described here comes from a study of T cell responses to AZD1222 COVID-19 vaccine. Background on the study: Whether given at about 4 or about 12 weeks, second doses were pooled.

Study-level points and caveats: Targets within unmutated variant regions were reportedly found for nearly half of spike-specific TCRs.

The data were produced by immunoSEQ multiplex PCR, yet TCRdb's version contains in-frame clones alone and is incomplete. The sample lists about 72,000 clones; 80% to 90% were seen once. The germline V gene has CDR1 KGHSH and CDR2 LQKENI. V dropped 3 bases and J dropped 3; count of bases not matched to a gene: 5. The CDR3 extends over 16 amino acids. Regarding this clone: Its antigen remains unknown.

This sequence joins TRBV18 and TRBJ2-3; 11 positions agree with TRBD2. This clonotype was obtained from an adult in good health. Sequencing was performed on peripheral blood, taken on day 0 of AZD1222 vaccination. The CDR3 region has the DNA TGTGCCAGCTCACCCCGACTAGCGGGGAGAACAGATACGCAGTATTTT. Protein sequence: CASSPRLAGRTDTQYF.